This T cell receptor beta chain is drawn from a study of control samples from healthy donors and cancer patients. The table came from immunoSEQ multiplex PCR; TCRdb's copy has only in-frame clones and leaves some out. The top ten hold 6% to 8.5% of the sample, which has about 120,000 clones, approximately 93% seen once. V shed 5 bases, J shed 3 bases, and the junction held 6 bases outside the gene matches. CDR3 size: 15 residues. CDR1 is SGHTA and CDR2 is FQGTGA in the germline V gene. The chain combines TRBV7-3 with TRBJ2-2; 7 bases align to TRBD1. The sample consisted of blood. This receptor was obtained from a woman under 30 in good health. The CDR3 nucleotides are TGTGCCAGCAGCCGCCAGGGGGTTGACACCGGGGAGCTGTTTTTT. Its translation is CASSRQGVDTGELFF.